Presented here are 9 T cell receptor beta chains from one specimen sequenced in a study of PD-1 blockade in classical Hodgkin lymphoma. Each patient experienced a relapse that followed autologous stem cell transplantation, and brentuximab vedotin exposure varied. Here immunoSEQ multiplex PCR was the method, and the copy in TCRdb shows in-frame clones only, minus some. The sample holds more than 35,000 clones; approximately 80% are singletons and the top ten take 9.5% to 12%. The specimen was peripheral blood mononuclear cells (PBMCs), collected at baseline. These receptors were obtained from a human donor with classical Hodgkin lymphoma.

The chain joins TRBV28 to TRBJ2-3; TRBD2 matches at 9 bases. Per the germline V gene, CDR1 is MDHEN and CDR2 is SYDVKM. J gave up 0 bases and V 2 bases, and 12 bases lay outside the gene matches. CDR3 length equals 19 residues. The CDR3 DNA follows: TGTGCCAGCAGTTTAGGAGGCGGGAGGGCGTCCGCTAGCACAGATACGCAGTATTTT. It codes for CASSLGGGRASASTDTQYF.

The chain employs TRBV6-6 and TRBJ2-5; 8 bases agree with TRBD2. Germline CDR1 MNHNY, CDR2 SVGAGI (reference sequence). V lost 7 bases, J lost 4 bases, and 11 bases stayed unmatched. The CDR3 loop spans 15 amino acids. This CDR3 reads CASNTGGVLRETQYF. CDR3 sequence (DNA): TGTGCCAGCAATACGGGGGGGGTTCTTAGAGAGACCCAGTACTTC.

V is TRBV7-2 and J is TRBJ2-7; D gene uncertain. Germline V CDR1 and CDR2: SGHTA, FQGNSA. Trimming cost V 3 bases and J 6 bases, with 21 bases left between them. This CDR3 spans 16 amino acids. The CDR3 nucleotides read TGTGCCAGCAGCTTTAATCAGTGGCACCCTCCTAGCGAGCAGTACTTC. It codes for CASSFNQWHPPSEQYF. The full variable domain, completed using reference TRBV7-2 and TRBJ2-7, is GAGVSQSPSNKVTEKGKDVELRCDPISGHTALYWYRQSLGQGLEFLIYFQGNSAPDKSGLPSDRFSAERTGGSVSTLTIQRTQQEDSAVYLCASSFNQWHPPSEQYFGPGTRLTVT.

The V call is TRBV7-9, the J call TRBJ1-5; TRBD1 might be the D (5 bases). This CDR3 comprises 16 residues. CDR1 is SEHNR and CDR2 is FQNEAQ in the germline V gene (reference sequence). The germline V and J ends were trimmed by 1 base and 14 bases, with 24 bases remaining between them. The CDR3 DNA sequence: TGTGCCAGCAGCTTAGAGGGCTCTCGAGGTCTCGGGACCAAGCATTTT. Translating it yields CASSLEGSRGLGTKHF.

This clone is judged medium-sized. The CDR3 nucleotides are TGTGCCACAGAGACAGTGCGAGGCGCAGATACGCAGTATTTT. This sequence encodes CATETVRGADTQYF. This chain connects TRBV19 to TRBJ2-3, with a weak D call TRBD1 (5 bases). The V end lost 10 bases, the J end lost 4 bases, and 18 bases lay between the germline ends. CDR3 size: 14 residues. Germline values: CDR1 LNHDA, CDR2 SQIVND (reference sequence). Drawing the rest from reference TRBV19 and TRBJ2-3, the complete variable domain is DGGITQSPKYLFRKEGQNVTLSCEQNLNHDAMYWYRQDPGQGLRLIYYSQIVNDFQKGDIAEGYSVSREKKESFPLTVTSAQKNPTAFYLCATETVRGADTQYFGPGTRLTVL.

The CDR3 loop is CASSLIQGGLQYF. The CDR3 nucleotides read TGTGCCAGCAGCTTAATACAGGGCGGCCTTCAGTACTTC. The V gene is TRBV11-2, the J gene TRBJ2-4, with TRBD1 as a possible D gene (6 bases). Trimming cost V 2 bases and J 11 bases, with 13 bases left between them. The length of the CDR3 is 13 residues. From germline, CDR1 is SGHAT and CDR2 FQNNGV.

As to this clone: The DNA is omitted, as the CDR3 cannot be located on it reliably, and the CDR3 follows TCRdb's listing. This chain uses TRBV6-6 with TRBJ2-1; whether TRBD2, the table's D call, matches the DNA was not checked. The CDR3 length is 13 residues, termini included. From germline, CDR1 is MNHNY and CDR2 SVGAGI (reference sequence). CDR3 sequence reads: CASSFGGGASGFF.

This chain connects TRBV19 to TRBJ1-6; 10 bases are shared with TRBD1. Trimming took 6 bases from V and 1 from J; bases not matched to a gene: 0. This CDR3 region has 15 residues. Germline V gene sequence: CDR1 LNHDA, CDR2 SQIVND (reference sequence). This CDR3 reads CASRDRGSYNSPLHF. In DNA, the CDR3 is TGTGCCAGTAGGGACAGGGGGTCCTATAATTCACCCCTCCACTTT.

In its sample, this clone was seen once. In nucleotides, the CDR3 is TGTGCCAGCCAAAGGGCCCGTAGCGGTAATGAAAAACTGTTTTTT. Its protein product is CASQRARSGNEKLFF. The chain recombines TRBV2 with TRBJ1-4, with no clear D. The CDR3 is 15 amino acids. Trimming stripped 8 bases from V and 4 bases from J, with 17 bases between. Germline assignment: CDR1 SNHLY and CDR2 FYNNEI.